The subject of this entry is one T cell receptor (beta chain). CDR1 is SGDLS, CDR2 YYNGEE, per germline. Trimming left V 0 bases short and J 3 bases short, with 7 bases between. The CDR3 length is 14 residues. This sample is drawn from a study of blood T cell repertoires in COVID-19. Clones were read by immunoSEQ multiplex PCR, and TCRdb kept only the in-frame ones, dropping some. The data show about 290,000 clones, with roughly nine tenths seen just once and about 1.7% held by the top ten. The rearrangement links TRBV9 to TRBJ1-3; D not resolved. The sequence derives from a woman in her forties who had recovered from COVID-19. The material sequenced was PBMCs or T cells enriched from blood (not recorded which). CDR3 DNA: TGTGCCAGCAGCGTAGACAGTATTGGAAACACCATATATTTT. As protein: CASSVDSIGNTIYF.